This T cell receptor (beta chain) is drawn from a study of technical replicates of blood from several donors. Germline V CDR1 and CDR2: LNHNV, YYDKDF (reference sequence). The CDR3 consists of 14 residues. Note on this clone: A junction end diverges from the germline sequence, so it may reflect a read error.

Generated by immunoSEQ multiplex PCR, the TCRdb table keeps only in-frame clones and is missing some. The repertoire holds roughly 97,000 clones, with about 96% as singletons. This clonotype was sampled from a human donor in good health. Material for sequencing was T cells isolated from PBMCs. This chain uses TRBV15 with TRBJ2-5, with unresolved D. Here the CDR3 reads CATSREPYQEAQYF. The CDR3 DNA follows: TGTGCCACCAGCAGAGAGCCTTATCAAGAGGCCCAGTACTTC.